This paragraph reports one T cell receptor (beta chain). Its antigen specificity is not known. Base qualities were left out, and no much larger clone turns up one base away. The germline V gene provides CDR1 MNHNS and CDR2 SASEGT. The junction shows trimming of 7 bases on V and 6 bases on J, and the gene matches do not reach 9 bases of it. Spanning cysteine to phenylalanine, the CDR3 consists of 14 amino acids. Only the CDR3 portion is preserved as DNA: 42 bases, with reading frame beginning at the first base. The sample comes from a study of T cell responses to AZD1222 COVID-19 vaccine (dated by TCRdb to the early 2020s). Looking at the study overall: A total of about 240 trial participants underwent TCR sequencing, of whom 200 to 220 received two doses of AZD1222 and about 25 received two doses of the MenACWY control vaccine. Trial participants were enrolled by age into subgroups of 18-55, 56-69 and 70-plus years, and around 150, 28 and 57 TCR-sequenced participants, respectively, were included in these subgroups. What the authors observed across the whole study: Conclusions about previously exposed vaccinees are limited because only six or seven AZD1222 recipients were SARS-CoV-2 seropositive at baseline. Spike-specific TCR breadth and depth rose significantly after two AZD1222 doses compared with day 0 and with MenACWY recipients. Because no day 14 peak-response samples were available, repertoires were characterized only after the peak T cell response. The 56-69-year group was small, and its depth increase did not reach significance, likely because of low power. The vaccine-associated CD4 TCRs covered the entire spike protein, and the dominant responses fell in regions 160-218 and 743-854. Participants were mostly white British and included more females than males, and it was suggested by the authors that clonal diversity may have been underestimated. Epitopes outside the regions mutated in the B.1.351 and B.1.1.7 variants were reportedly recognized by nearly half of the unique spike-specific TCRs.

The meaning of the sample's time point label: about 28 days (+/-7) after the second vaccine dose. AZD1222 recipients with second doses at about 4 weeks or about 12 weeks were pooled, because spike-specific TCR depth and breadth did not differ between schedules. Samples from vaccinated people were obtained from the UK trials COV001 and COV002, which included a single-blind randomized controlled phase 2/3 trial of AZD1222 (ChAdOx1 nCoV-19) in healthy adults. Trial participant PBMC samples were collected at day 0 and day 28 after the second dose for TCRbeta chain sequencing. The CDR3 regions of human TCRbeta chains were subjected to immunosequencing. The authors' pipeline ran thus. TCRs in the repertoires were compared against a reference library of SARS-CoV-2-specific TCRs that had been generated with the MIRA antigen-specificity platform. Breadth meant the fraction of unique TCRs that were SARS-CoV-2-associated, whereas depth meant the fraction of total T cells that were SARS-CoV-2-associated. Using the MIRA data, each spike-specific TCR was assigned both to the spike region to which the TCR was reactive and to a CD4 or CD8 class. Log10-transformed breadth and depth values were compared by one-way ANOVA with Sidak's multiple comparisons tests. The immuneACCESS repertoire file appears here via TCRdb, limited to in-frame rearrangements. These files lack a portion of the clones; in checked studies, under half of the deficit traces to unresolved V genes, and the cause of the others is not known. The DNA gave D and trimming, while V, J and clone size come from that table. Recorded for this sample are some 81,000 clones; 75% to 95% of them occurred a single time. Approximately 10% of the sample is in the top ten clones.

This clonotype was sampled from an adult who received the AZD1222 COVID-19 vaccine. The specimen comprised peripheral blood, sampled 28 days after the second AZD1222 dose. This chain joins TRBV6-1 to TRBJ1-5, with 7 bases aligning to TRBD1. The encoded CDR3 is CASTHGQAGQPQHF. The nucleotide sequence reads TGTGCCAGCACCCACGGACAGGCGGGTCAGCCCCAGCATTTT.